This is a list of T cell receptor beta chains from one sample in a study of T cell repertoires in cytomegalovirus infection. These receptors lack a known antigen. MiXCR, applied by TCRdb to the reads, yields one record per CDR3 protein. This repertoire shows approximately 1,000,000 distinct CDR3 sequences, roughly 30% found once; its top ten account for 13%. The sequences come from cultured CD8+ T cells from PBMCs, collected from culture after CMV antigen stimulation. Every receptor here comes from a human donor in good health (CMV status not recorded). Some clones in this sample may be carry-over from other donors' samples. The CDR3 runs from the conserved cysteine through the conserved F or W. D genes are given only for firm matches. A row's size may be missing; if present it is once, few, many or a size class.

V gene	clone size	J gene	D gene	CDR3 protein	CDR3 DNA
TRBV19	many	TRBJ2-3	NA	CASSVLMGLADTQYF	TGTGCCAGTAGCGTGCTCATGGGGTTGGCAGATACGCAGTATTTT
TRBV4-3	few	TRBJ2-1	TRBD2	CASSHSIAGGNFNEQFF	TGCGCCAGCAGCCATTCCATAGCGGGGGGAAATTTCAATGAGCAGTTCTTC
TRBV6-6	NA	TRBJ1-5	NA	CASSADRNSNPPQHF	TGTGCCAGCAGTGCCGACAGAAATAGCAATCCGCCCCAGCATTTT
TRBV28	few	TRBJ1-2	NA	CASSSVGTANYGYTF	TGTGCCAGCAGTTCCGTAGGAACCGCTAACTATGGCTACACCTTC
TRBV7-9	NA	TRBJ1-1	NA	CASSGSSGTPEAFF	TGTGCCAGCAGCGGGTCTTCAGGGACCCCTGAAGCTTTCTTT
TRBV6-2/TRBV6-3	few	TRBJ2-3	NA	CASSYGRPGTDTQYF	TGTGCCAGCAGTTATGGCCGCCCGGGAACAGATACGCAGTATTTT
TRBV19	NA	TRBJ2-2	NA	CASSMSGNTGELFF	TGTGCCAGTAGTATGTCGGGGAACACCGGGGAGCTGTTTTTT
TRBV6-5	NA	TRBJ1-2	NA	CASSQRGRIYGYTF	TGTGCCAGCAGTCAAAGGGGTCGGATCTATGGCTACACCTTC
TRBV18	NA	TRBJ1-1	NA	CASSRPDRNTEAFF	TGTGCCAGCTCACGACCGGACAGGAACACTGAAGCTTTCTTT
TRBV7-9	NA	TRBJ2-2	TRBD2	CASSFAGGLTGELFF	TGTGCCAGCAGCTTCGCGGGGGGCCTCACCGGGGAGCTGTTTTTT
TRBV12-3/TRBV12-4	NA	TRBJ2-3	NA	CASSHPTGWADTQYF	TGTGCCAGCAGCCATCCAACAGGGTGGGCAGATACGCAGTATTTT
TRBV7-9	NA	TRBJ1-5	NA	CASSLADTLYSNQPQHF	TGTGCCAGCAGCTTAGCTGACACCCTTTATAGCAATCAGCCCCAGCATTTT
TRBV4-1	few	TRBJ2-7	NA	CASSQGADASYEQYF	TGCGCCAGCAGCCAAGGGGCAGACGCCTCCTACGAGCAGTACTTC
TRBV6-1	many	TRBJ1-2	NA	CASSESTGYGYTF	TGTGCCAGCAGTGAATCGACGGGTTATGGCTACACCTTC
TRBV28	few	TRBJ1-5	NA	CASSLWDRTGPQHF	TGTGCCAGCAGTTTATGGGACAGAACTGGGCCCCAGCATTTT
TRBV6-5	NA	TRBJ1-1	NA	CASSGNPRATEAFF	TGTGCCAGCAGTGGCAATCCTAGGGCGACTGAAGCTTTCTTT
TRBV29-1	NA	TRBJ1-6	TRBD1	CSASTGGIYNSPLHF	TGCAGCGCATCGACAGGGGGGATCTATAATTCACCCCTCCACTTT
TRBV24-1	few	TRBJ2-6	NA	CATSDRFSGANVLTF	TGTGCCACCAGTGACAGGTTCTCTGGGGCCAACGTCCTGACTTTC
TRBV7-8	many	TRBJ2-1	TRBD1	CASSPHRGPYNEQFF	TGTGCCAGCAGCCCACACAGGGGACCCTACAATGAGCAGTTCTTC
TRBV6-5	NA	TRBJ1-1	NA	CASSYSYRDNYRGAFF	TGTGCCAGCAGTTACTCTTACCGGGACAACTATCGGGGAGCTTTCTTT
TRBV10-3	few	TRBJ1-2	NA	CATWGGGNYGYTF	TGTGCCACTTGGGGCGGAGGAAACTATGGCTACACCTTC
TRBV5-8	NA	TRBJ2-7	TRBD1	CASSWKLGTGRYEQYF	TGTGCCAGCAGCTGGAAGTTAGGGACAGGGCGGTACGAGCAGTACTTC